A selection of T cell receptor beta chains follows, all from one sample in a study of CD8 T cells in Susac syndrome. MiXCR was run by TCRdb on the immunoSEQ multiplex PCR reads, yielding one entry per CDR3 protein. The table includes tens of thousands of distinct CDR3 sequences, 90% to 97% detected once. Material for sequencing was CD8+ T cells from PBMCs. Every receptor here comes from a human donor with Susac syndrome. The CDR3 runs from the conserved cysteine through the conserved F or W. A D gene is named only where the DNA matches it firmly. Clone size is stated in some rows and not others, as once, few, many or a class when expanded.

>TRBV20-1|TRBD1|once|TRBJ1-2
TGCAGTGCTAGAACTTGGGCAGGGGGCTCCGCTGGCTACACCTTC
CSARTWAGGSAGYTF
>TRBV5-1|.|.|TRBJ1-1
TGCGCCAGCAGCTTGACAGGAGTCGGTACTGAAGCTTTCTTT
CASSLTGVGTEAFF
>TRBV6-5|TRBD2|.|TRBJ2-1
TGTGCCAGCAGTTATCTGGCGGGGGGGCGCAATGAGCAGTTCTTC
CASSYLAGGRNEQFF
>TRBV11-2|TRBD1|.|TRBJ2-2
TGTGCCAGCAGCTTGATAGACAGGGTTCCAGCGAACACCGGGGAGCTGTTTTTT
CASSLIDRVPANTGELFF
>TRBV24-1|TRBD2|.|TRBJ2-1
TGTGCCACCAGTGATCGGACTAGCGGGGTTCACAATGAGCAGTTCTTC
CATSDRTSGVHNEQFF
>TRBV30|.|.|TRBJ2-7
TGTGCCTGGAGCCCCGGGCTGAACGAGCAGTACTTC
CAWSPGLNEQYF
>TRBV5-1|.|.|TRBJ2-2
TGCGCCAGCAGCTTGGAGGTCACCGGGGAGCTGTTTTTT
CASSLEVTGELFF
>TRBV27|TRBD1|.|TRBJ2-7
TGTGCCAGCAGGACAGGGGTCGAGCAGTACTTC
CASRTGVEQYF
>TRBV29-1|.|.|TRBJ1-1
TGCAGCGTTTTATTGACAGTCAGCACTGAAGCTTTCTTT
CSVLLTVSTEAFF
>TRBV7-3|.|.|TRBJ2-3
TGTGCCAGCAGCTCCCAAGGGGACCACACAGATACGCAGTATTTT
CASSSQGDHTDTQYF
>TRBV4-2|.|.|TRBJ1-5
TGTGCCAGCAGCCAGGCTGGGACCGGTAATCAGCCCCAGCATTTT
CASSQAGTGNQPQHF
>TRBV11-3|TRBD1|.|TRBJ1-2
TGTGCCAGCAGCCTAGACGGTCGACAGGGCGTGGGTTATGGCTACACCTTC
CASSLDGRQGVGYGYTF
>TRBV20-1|.|once|TRBJ2-1
TGCAGTGCTAGTGACCCACTGGGGGGGGGCCGGAATGAGCAGTTCTTC
CSASDPLGGGRNEQFF
>TRBV20-1|.|.|TRBJ1-5
TGCAGTGCTAGTATGGGGACAAATCAGCCCCAGCATTTT
CSASMGTNQPQHF
>TRBV11-2|.|.|TRBJ2-2
TGTGCCAGCAGCAATCGTGAGGGCACCGGGGAGCTGTTTTTT
CASSNREGTGELFF
>TRBV9|TRBD1|.|TRBJ2-6
TGTGCCAGCAGTGCCGACAGGGTTCTCTCTGGGGCCAACGTCCTGACTTTC
CASSADRVLSGANVLTF
>TRBV5-4|.|.|TRBJ2-5
TGTGCCAGCTCCGAGAGGGGGGGGGCCACGGAGACCCAGTACTTC
CASSERGGATETQYF
>TRBV6-2/TRBV6-3|.|.|TRBJ1-2
TGTGCCAGCAAGGGGAACTATGGCTACACCTTC
CASKGNYGYTF
>TRBV20-1|TRBD1|.|TRBJ1-2
TGCAGTGCTAGCCCTTCGGGACAGGGGAACTATGGCTACACCTTC
CSASPSGQGNYGYTF
>TRBV4-2|.|.|TRBJ1-2
TGTGCCAGCAGCCAAGATGGTACCGGGGGCGCAGGTGGCTACACCTTC
CASSQDGTGGAGGYTF
>TRBV7-2|.|.|TRBJ2-3
TGTGCCAGCATCCCAGGGGTGGATACGCAGTATTTT
CASIPGVDTQYF
>TRBV20-1|.|.|TRBJ2-3
TGCAGTGCTAGAGATGGGGCAGGGATTACAGATACGCAGTATTTT
CSARDGAGITDTQYF
>TRBV12-3/TRBV12-4|.|.|TRBJ1-5
TGTGCCAGCAGTTTGGAACAGACCAATCAGCCCCAGCATTTT
CASSLEQTNQPQHF
>TRBV30|.|.|TRBJ2-7
TGTGCCTGGAGTGTACACGGTCCCTACGAGCAGTACTTC
CAWSVHGPYEQYF
>TRBV20-1|.|.|TRBJ2-7
TGCAGTGCTAGAGATGCGCGCTACACCTACGAGCAGTACTTC
CSARDARYTYEQYF
>TRBV6-2/TRBV6-3|.|once|TRBJ2-7
TGTGCCAGTGGGCGAGTGTCCTACGAGCAGTACTTC
CASGRVSYEQYF
>TRBV30|TRBD2|.|TRBJ2-3
TGTGCCTGGAGTGCCGGGGGGGCCTTAGATACGCAGTATTTT
CAWSAGGALDTQYF
>TRBV7-2|.|.|TRBJ2-7
TGTGCCAGCAGCTTAGAGGGGTTAATCTACGAGCAGTACTTC
CASSLEGLIYEQYF
>TRBV20-1|.|.|TRBJ2-1
TGCAGTGCCGCCCCCCGCAGGGGAGGTGGAAATGAGCAGTTCTTC
CSAAPRRGGGNEQFF
>TRBV6-1|.|few|TRBJ1-5
TGTGCCAGCAGTGTCTTAATAGGTCAGCCCCAGCATTTT
CASSVLIGQPQHF
>TRBV6-5|TRBD2|.|TRBJ2-3
TGTGCCAGCAGTTCAGCGGGGAGGATGAGAGATACGCAGTATTTT
CASSSAGRMRDTQYF
>TRBV20-1|.|.|TRBJ2-7
TGCAGTGCGCAGAGGGGGAACGAAGCCTACGAGCAGTACTTC
CSAQRGNEAYEQYF
>TRBV18|.|.|TRBJ1-2
TGTGCCAGCTCACCACCGGGGTTATATGGCTACACCTTC
CASSPPGLYGYTF
>TRBV9|TRBD2|.|TRBJ2-1
TGTGCCAGCAGCGGGACTAGCGGATACAATGAGCAGTTCTTC
CASSGTSGYNEQFF
>TRBV9|.|.|TRBJ1-6
TGTGCCAGCAGCGTAGGAGGGGTAAATTCACCCCTCCACTTT
CASSVGGVNSPLHF
>TRBV6-5|TRBD1|.|TRBJ1-6
TGTGCCAGCAGTTGGCTTCGACAGGGGGACACCCTCCACTTT
CASSWLRQGDTLHF
>TRBV9|TRBD1|.|TRBJ2-7
TGTGCCAGCAGCATGACTGGGACAGGGTTGGACGAGCAGTACTTC
CASSMTGTGLDEQYF
>TRBV5-6|TRBD1|.|TRBJ2-7
TGTGCCAGCAGCTGGACAGACAGGGGGCCCTACGAGCAGTACTTC
CASSWTDRGPYEQYF
>TRBV11-2|.|.|TRBJ1-6
TGTGCCAGCAGCAAGACTACAGGGATCAATTCACCCCTCCACTTT
CASSKTTGINSPLHF
>TRBV3-1|.|.|TRBJ2-1
TGTGCCAGCAGCCAGGAGAGCTCCTACAATGAGCAGTTCTTC
CASSQESSYNEQFF
>TRBV20-1|TRBD2|.|TRBJ2-7
TGCAGTGCTAGACGGGGGGGAACTGAGTCGTACGAGCAGTACTTC
CSARRGGTESYEQYF
>TRBV5-1|.|.|TRBJ2-2
TGCGCCAGCAGCCTATCTGGGACTCGCAACACCGGGGAGCTGTTTTTT
CASSLSGTRNTGELFF
>TRBV19|.|.|TRBJ1-2
TGTGCCAGTAGTATGGACAGTCATTATGGCTACACCTTC
CASSMDSHYGYTF
>TRBV20-1|.|.|TRBJ2-3
TGCAGTGCTAGAGATCCAGGGTCTAGCACAGATACGCAGTATTTT
CSARDPGSSTDTQYF
>TRBV28|TRBD1|.|TRBJ2-7
TGTGCCAGCAGTTTGCTCCGGGACAGAGACTACGAGCAGTACTTC
CASSLLRDRDYEQYF
>TRBV5-1|.|.|TRBJ2-7
TGCGCCAGCAGCGGGGAGTTCGGCTACGAGCAGTACTTC
CASSGEFGYEQYF
>TRBV29-1|TRBD1|.|TRBJ2-5
TGCAGCGTTCCGACAGGGAACCAAGAGACCCAGTACTTC
CSVPTGNQETQYF
>TRBV27|TRBD2|.|TRBJ2-7
TGTGCCAGCAGTTTTGGGAGGGGCGAGCAGTACTTC
CASSFGRGEQYF
>TRBV27|.|.|TRBJ1-6
TGTGCCAGCAGTTTAGGGATAGTTTGGCCCCTCCACTTT
CASSLGIVWPLHF
>TRBV15|TRBD1|.|TRBJ2-3
TGTGCCACCAGCAGAGATCGGGACAGGGCGTCAGATACGCAGTATTTT
CATSRDRDRASDTQYF
>TRBV5-4|TRBD1|once|TRBJ1-1
TGTGCCAGCAGCCCCAAAAAGGACAGGGTTTGGACTGAAGCTTTCTTT
CASSPKKDRVWTEAFF
>TRBV11-2|.|.|TRBJ1-1
TGTGCCAGCAGCTTAGACGTGACAGTGAACACTGAAGCTTTCTTT
CASSLDVTVNTEAFF
>TRBV9|.|.|TRBJ2-3
TGTGCCAGCAGCGTATATCAGGATACGCAGTATTTT
CASSVYQDTQYF